This T cell receptor (beta chain) was found in a study of shared clonotypes between healthy human individuals (TCRdb year 2020). Regarding the research as a whole: Three men and a couple of women, aged 18 to 49 years, made up the cohort. For each donor, CD4 naive and CD4 memory were each given three plates, CD8 naive was given two plates, and CD8 memory was given one plate. Blood TCR repertoires of several healthy adults were deeply sequenced to estimate repertoire size and the extent of clonotype sharing between individuals. To increase sequencing depth and limit assay-specific biases, different laboratories used diverse techniques to prepare libraries and sequence TCR repertoires. Per donor, leukapheresis produced somewhere between about 0.9 and 10 billion PBMCs.

For the CD8 naive samples, CD45RO-negative cells were positively selected for CCR7, yielding a CD45RA+CCR7+ population from which TemRA cells were excluded. Healthy HIV-negative adults with no recently reported acute infections or vaccinations were included as donors. Only Caucasian adults living in Nashville, Tennessee, USA were represented among the donors. Blood was obtained by leukapheresis, after which PBMCs were separated by Ficoll-Histopaque density gradient centrifugation and cryopreserved in liquid nitrogen vapor phase. Analytical flow cytometry was used to check the purity and quantity of every magnetically sorted T cell population. Genomic DNA was isolated from every sorted fraction and measured by UV absorbance on a Nanodrop 2000c. Using the deep immunoSEQ assay, TCR CDR3 regions were amplified from genomic DNA by multiplex PCR. Genomic DNA extracted from each cell subset was distributed evenly over all wells of several immunoSEQ 96-well plates, and each plate served as one replicate. Each replicate PCR for sorted subsets received around 0.2 ug genomic DNA, equal to about 30,000 T cell genomes. Purified libraries were measured with a Qubit 3.0 fluorometer, size-checked on a Bioanalyzer 2100, and measured again with the KAPA Library Quantification kit. A separate single-read 150-cycle Illumina NextSeq 550 flow cell was used to sequence each immunoSEQ 96-well plate. In the paper's pipeline: The immunoSEQ output contained only junctional sequences without quality scores, so filtering could not match that applied to full-length reads. Sequences were annotated with PyIR, a Python wrapper for IgBLAST v1.9, using IMGT germline references to assign V/J genes and CDR3. Reads were removed for weak V/J assignments (E-value above 1e-6), missing CDR3, stop codons, out-of-frame junctions, or ambiguous translated residues. V3J clonotypes were defined as sequences sharing the same inferred V gene, J gene, and CDR3 amino acid sequence. The percentage overlap between two repertoires was calculated by dividing the number of shared unique clonotypes by the size of the smaller repertoire. RTK rarefaction, the Chao1 estimator, and Recon v2.1 estimates of unobserved clonotypes were used to assess repertoire richness. For all TCRbeta clonotypes obtained by the gDNA method from a handful of donors, generation probabilities were computed with OLGA. The table comes from immuneACCESS by way of TCRdb, which keeps in-frame sequences with V and J called. Part of the clones is missing from these tables; in studies checked, under half for an unresolved V gene and the rest for unknown reasons. V and J calls and clone size are given by that table; D and trimming were obtained from the DNA. A total of hundreds of thousands of clones appear in this sample, roughly 98% of them only once. The ten top clones hold approximately 0.3% of the sample.

On this clone: Its antigen has not been determined. No much larger clonotype is one base removed from it; base qualities were not supplied.

Broader findings and caveats from the paper: Pairwise subsampling led to the expectation that sequencing depth would affect the degree of clonotype sharing among donors. Incomplete sequencing was indicated by rarefaction of sorted-subset datasets, despite the large sequencing depth. The genetic and exposure-history diversity represented was limited by the small number of donors. Sampling was limited to blood, and TCR repertoires in tissue likely differ from TCR repertoires in blood. Compared with non-shared clonotypes, the clonotypes found in all four sorted-subset donors had higher generation probabilities. Naive subsets generally had larger estimated clonotype richness than memory subsets did. Sharing across several donors was observed for 5% to 6.5% of naive CD4, under 4% of naive CD8, about 2.5% of memory CD4, and about 0.4% of memory CD8 clonotypes.

CDR1 and CDR2 are drawn from the germline V gene: MNHNS, SASEGT. The CDR3 contains 18 residues, cysteine and phenylalanine counted. Of all the DNA, just the CDR3 is kept, 54 bases in frame from base 1. Trimming leaves V shorter by 1 base and J shorter by 3 bases, with the junction holding 10 bases beyond the gene matches. The TCR was taken from a man younger than 45 in good health. The specimen sequenced was naive CD8+ T cells sorted from blood. In the paper's terms, the cell subset or site label means: CD45RA+CCR7+. The chain is made from TRBV6-1 and TRBJ2-2; 8 bases in between match TRBD1. The DNA sequence follows: TGTGCCAGCAGTGAAGATACCTACAGACAGGGGCACACCGGGGAGCTGTTTTTT. This codes for CASSEDTYRQGHTGELFF.